This TCR beta chain appears in the sequencing data of a study of blood T cell repertoires in COVID-19. The CDR3 spans 21 residues. V was pared by 1 base and J by 0 bases, with 17 bases of the junction left unmatched. Germline V gene data show CDR1 as LGHDT and CDR2 as YNNKEL (reference sequence). Sequenced by immunoSEQ multiplex PCR; TCRdb stores in-frame clones only, minus some. The data contain over 300,000 clones, approximately 85% of them seen just once; the ten biggest clones take up roughly 2.2%. The TCR was taken from a man aged 25-40 years who had recovered from COVID-19. The specimen was PBMCs or T cells enriched from blood (not recorded which). This chain joins TRBV3-1 (or the pseudogene TRBV3-2) and TRBJ2-2; the match to TRBD2 covers 7 bases. Here the CDR3 reads CASSQVWAREKRGTNTGELFF. CDR3 nucleotide sequence: TGTGCCAGCAGCCAAGTGTGGGCCCGAGAGAAGCGGGGTACGAACACCGGGGAGCTGTTTTTT.